This TCR beta chain was recorded in a study of T cell repertoires in cytomegalovirus infection. This clonotype was counted many times. Its antigen remains unidentified. Germline V lookup: CDR1 MNHEY, CDR2 SMNVEV (reference sequence). The CDR3 is 13 residues long. V was shortened by 3 bases and J by 2 bases, with 8 bases between the two germline ends. TCRdb recomputed calls from the reads with MiXCR, one row per CDR3 protein. Of about 51,000 distinct CDR3 sequences in the sample, roughly 20% were seen once. The sequences come from CD8+ T cells from cultured PBMCs, collected from culture after CMV antigen stimulation. The sequence derives from a human donor in good health (CMV status not recorded). Some clones in this sample may be carry-over from other donors' samples. The chain joins TRBV27 to TRBJ2-7; D remains ambiguous. The CDR3 DNA follows: TGTGCCAGCAGTTTGAGTTTGACCTACGAGCAGTACTTC. Its protein is CASSLSLTYEQYF.